The 14 T cell receptor beta chains below all came from one sample that was sequenced in a study of T-cell reconstitution after alpha-beta-depleted transplantation in children. Molecular barcoding with unique molecular identifiers was used for the TCRbeta library. TCRdb redid the calling of the PCR reads with MiXCR, one entry per CDR3 protein. This sample has fewer than 550,000 distinct CDR3 sequences, with 11% found just once. The source material was PBMCs from the stem cell graft donor, sampled from the stem cell graft. The receptors stem from a human donor who donated a stem cell graft to a child with acute myeloid leukemia.

The sample holds a few counts of this clonotype. The CDR3 loop reads CASSQDPAGGDEQYF. The CDR3 bases are TGCGCCAGCAGCCAAGACCCAGCGGGGGGGGACGAGCAGTACTTC. The V gene is TRBV4-1, the J gene TRBJ2-7, with TRBD2 matching 10 bases. This CDR3 is 15 amino acids long. Germline V gives CDR1 MGHRA, CDR2 YSYEKL. Trimming at V came to 0 bases and at J to 5 bases, leaving 4 bases not matched to a gene.

This clonotype was seen more than once but under ten times. The chain carries TRBV29-1 and TRBJ2-3; no clear D. Per the germline V gene, CDR1 is SQVTM and CDR2 is ANQGSEA. Trimming removed 4 bases at V and 0 bases at J, with 11 bases between. The CDR3 consists of 14 residues. The CDR3 reads CSVGRQTSTDTQYF. The CDR3 region has the DNA TGCAGCGTTGGACGGCAGACTAGCACAGATACGCAGTATTTT.

CDR3 amino acids: CSAALVGARGNQPQHF. The CDR3 bases are TGCAGTGCTGCCCTGGTGGGGGCGAGGGGCAATCAGCCCCAGCATTTT. The rearrangement links TRBV20-1 to TRBJ1-5; weak D call: TRBD1 (6 bases). This CDR3 is built from 16 residues. Trimming took off 5 bases at V and 2 bases at J, with 19 bases between the two ends. The germline V gene has CDR1 DFQATT and CDR2 SNEGSKA (reference sequence).

This clonotype turned up a few times. V is TRBV20-1 and J is TRBJ2-1; D ambiguous. Germline V lookup: CDR1 DFQATT, CDR2 SNEGSKA (reference sequence). V lost 3 bases and J 2 bases, leaving 2 bases between the germline ends. The CDR3 sequence is 11 residues long. CDR3 in amino acids: CSASPYNEQFF. For the CDR3, the DNA is TGCAGTGCTAGCCCCTACAATGAGCAGTTCTTC.

This clonotype was seen only a few times. CDR3 protein: CSARKVAYNEQFF. Here the CDR3 DNA reads TGCAGTGCTAGAAAGGTCGCCTACAATGAGCAGTTCTTC. This chain joins TRBV20-1 and TRBJ2-1; D unresolved. In germline, CDR1 is DFQATT, CDR2 SNEGSKA (reference sequence). The CDR3 covers 13 residues. V lost 2 bases, J lost 2 bases, and 7 bases lay in between.

This clonotype was recorded many times. The V gene is TRBV20-1, the J gene TRBJ2-2; D unresolved. This CDR3 has 11 residues. Trimming took off 6 bases at V and 6 bases at J, with 8 bases between the two ends. The germline CDR1 and CDR2 sequences are DFQATT and SNEGSKA (reference sequence). CDR3 amino acids: CSAPGAGELFF. The CDR3, as DNA: TGCAGTGCCCCCGGTGCCGGGGAGCTGTTTTTT.

This clonotype was picked up a small number of times. V gene TRBV5-1 combines with J gene TRBJ2-1; maybe TRBD1 (6 bases). Germline loops: CDR1 SGHRS, CDR2 YFSETQ. CDR3 length equals 15 residues. V was clipped by 4 bases and J by 5 bases, with 16 bases between them. DNA for the CDR3: TGCGCCAGCAGCCTCCGAACGCGACAGGACAATGAGCAGTTCTTC. Translated, it gives CASSLRTRQDNEQFF.

CDR3 sequence (DNA): TGTGCCAGCAGTTACTCGACATATGGCTACACCTTC. Translation gives CASSYSTYGYTF. J is TRBJ1-2 and V is TRBV6-2 or TRBV6-3; D is undetermined. The CDR3 has 12 residues. The germline gives CDR1 MNHEY, CDR2 SVGEGT. Trimming removed 0 bases at V and 5 bases at J, with 4 bases between.

This clonotype was counted many times. This chain joins TRBV7-9 and TRBJ1-2, with 7 positions matching TRBD1. Germline-derived CDR1 and CDR2 are SEHNR and FQNEAQ (reference sequence). Trimming cost V 5 bases and J 6 bases; bases outside gene matches: 6. The CDR3 runs 13 residues. As DNA, the CDR3 is TGTGCCAGCAGCGCCTTAGACAGGGATGGCTACACCTTC. This translates into CASSALDRDGYTF.

This clonotype is a singleton in its sample. The J gene is TRBJ2-3, the V gene TRBV9; TRBD2 matches 8 bases. J gave up 5 bases and V 3 bases, and 5 bases lay outside the gene matches. This CDR3 is 14 amino acids long. Germline CDR1 reads SGDLS; CDR2 reads YYNGEE. CDR3 amino acids: CASSGAGAGDTQYF. The CDR3 DNA reads as TGTGCCAGCAGCGGAGCGGGAGCGGGAGATACGCAGTATTTT. Filled out from reference TRBV9 and TRBJ2-3, the complete variable domain reads DSGVTQTPKHLITATGQRVTLRCSPRSGDLSVYWYQQSLDQGLQFLIQYYNGEERAKGNILERFSAQQFPDLHSELNLSSLELGDSALYFCASSGAGAGDTQYFGPGTRLTVL.

This clonotype was seen more than once but under ten times. V usage is TRBV2 and J usage is TRBJ1-1; D is uncertain. The CDR3 sequence is 14 residues long. The germline V gene has CDR1 SNHLY and CDR2 FYNNEI. The ends were cut back, 7 bases at V and 2 bases at J, with 14 bases in the middle. CDR3 amino acids: CASKVGHLNTEAFF. CDR3 bases: TGTGCCAGCAAGGTTGGTCACCTTAACACTGAAGCTTTCTTT.

The genes are TRBV5-1 and TRBJ2-3; tentative D call: TRBD2 (6 bases). The V gene lost 0 bases and the J gene lost 3 bases, with 14 bases spanning the gap. CDR1 and CDR2 (germline): SGHRS, YFSETQ. This CDR3 is built from 16 residues. CDR3 loop: CASSLDGVGGTDTQYF. The CDR3 nucleotides read TGCGCCAGCAGCTTGGATGGGGTCGGAGGGACAGATACGCAGTATTTT.

This clonotype was counted between two and nine times. This chain connects TRBV5-8 to TRBJ2-4; tentative D call: TRBD2 (7 bases). CDR3 size: 16 residues. Germline CDR1 SGHTS, CDR2 YDEGEE. The ends were cut back, 6 bases at V and 4 bases at J, with 20 bases in the middle. The CDR3 region has the DNA TGTGCCAGCAACCCACGGGGGGCTCGGTCGAAAAACATTCAGTACTTC. This encodes CASNPRGARSKNIQYF.

This clonotype was seen more than once but under ten times. The chain joins TRBV6-5 to TRBJ2-5; no clear D. The V and J ends lost 2 bases and 0 bases respectively, with 13 bases between them. Germline V lookup: CDR1 MNHEY, CDR2 SVGAGI. This CDR3 spans 16 amino acids. DNA of the CDR3: TGTGCCAGCAGTTACCGGGCTAGGTTGTACCAAGAGACCCAGTACTTC. Encoded protein: CASSYRARLYQETQYF.